The entry below describes one T cell receptor beta chain. 13 Jbeta primers and 60 Vbeta primers were used for the PCR. The assay was immunoSEQ multiplex PCR, and TCRdb's table has in-frame clones only and misses some. The table lists 170,000 or so clones, 80% of them singletons, with 1% in the top ten. These data originate in a study of cytomegalovirus exposure and HLA in healthy donors. This CDR3 region has 14 residues. Between the trimmed V and J ends, which lost 0 bases and 4 bases, there was a span of 8 bases. Germline V lookup: CDR1 LGHNA, CDR2 YNFKEQ. This rearrangement joins TRBV4-2 to TRBJ2-3; D call uncertain. The sample taken for sequencing was PBMCs. The receptor comes from a woman between 50 and 59 years old in good health and CMV-seropositive. This CDR3 is CASSQDDRADTQYF. For the CDR3, the DNA is TGTGCCAGCAGCCAAGATGATAGAGCAGATACGCAGTATTTT.